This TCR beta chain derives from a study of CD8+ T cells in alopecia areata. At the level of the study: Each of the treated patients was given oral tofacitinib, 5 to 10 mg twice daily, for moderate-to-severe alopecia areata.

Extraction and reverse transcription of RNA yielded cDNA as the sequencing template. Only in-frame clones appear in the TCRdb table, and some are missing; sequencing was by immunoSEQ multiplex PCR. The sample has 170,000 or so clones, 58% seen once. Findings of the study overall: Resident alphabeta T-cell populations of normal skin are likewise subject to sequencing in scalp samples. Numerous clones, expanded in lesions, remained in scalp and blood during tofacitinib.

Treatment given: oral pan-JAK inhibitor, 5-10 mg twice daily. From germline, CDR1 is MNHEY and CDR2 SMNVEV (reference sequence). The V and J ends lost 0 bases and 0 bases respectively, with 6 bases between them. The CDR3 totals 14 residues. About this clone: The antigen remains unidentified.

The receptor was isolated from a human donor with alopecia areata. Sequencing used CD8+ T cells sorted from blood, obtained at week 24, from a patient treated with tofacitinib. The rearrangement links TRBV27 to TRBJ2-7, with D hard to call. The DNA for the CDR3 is TGTGCCAGCAGTTTATCCAGGTACTCCTACGAGCAGTACTTC. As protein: CASSLSRYSYEQYF.